This T cell receptor (beta chain) was captured in a study of identical twins. Study-wide results and limits: Conclusions were based on cross-sectional statistical analysis, without following the same donors.

Germline CDR1 KGHDR, CDR2 SFDVKD. The CDR3 has 17 amino acids. The V gene end was trimmed by 0 bases and the J gene end by 6 bases; junction bases not matched to a gene: 9. With regard to this clonotype: Its antigen is unidentified.

cDNA molecules carried unique molecular identifiers, and template switching added a universal primer site. MiXCR, run by TCRdb on the 5' RACE reads, gives a single entry per CDR3 protein. The top ten clones hold about 0.52% of a sample with 460,000 or so distinct CDR3 sequences, 13% to 15% of them seen once. The same sample was also studied in work on yellow fever vaccine responses in identical twins.

The sample was CD4+ T cells sorted from blood. The chain couples TRBV24-1 to TRBJ2-1; the match to TRBD1 covers 8 bases. The origin of this receptor is a woman under 30 in good health. CDR3 nucleotides: TGTGCCACCAGTGATTTGCAGCAGGGGGCCGGCAGCAATGAGCAGTTCTTC. The encoded protein is CATSDLQQGAGSNEQFF.